A single sample gave rise to the 24 T cell receptor beta chains below, sequenced in a study of blood T cell repertoires in COVID-19. The table came from immunoSEQ multiplex PCR; TCRdb's copy has only in-frame clones and leaves some out. The repertoire holds 310,000 or so clones, with 88% as singletons. The sample taken for sequencing was peripheral blood. The source of these receptors is a woman in her thirties with COVID-19, enrolled during active disease.

The V call is TRBV5-8, the J call TRBJ2-7; D remains ambiguous. The CDR3 spans 10 residues. The V and J ends lost 0 bases and 8 bases respectively, with 3 bases between them. Germline lookup yields CDR1 SGHTS and CDR2 YDEGEE. CDR3 region: CASSLVKQYF. Here the CDR3 DNA reads TGTGCCAGCAGCTTGGTTAAGCAGTACTTC.

V is TRBV18 and J is TRBJ2-1; D ambiguous. From germline, CDR1 is KGHSH and CDR2 LQKENI. This CDR3 has 14 residues. V lost 2 bases to trimming and J lost 2 bases, with 7 bases between them. For the CDR3, the DNA is TGTGCCAGCTCACCATCCGCTACCTACAATGAGCAGTTCTTC. This encodes CASSPSATYNEQFF.

This clone was recorded once. The chain recombines TRBV6-6 with TRBJ2-1; 13 nucleotides line up with TRBD2. Germline V lookup: CDR1 MNHNY, CDR2 SVGAGI (reference sequence). The CDR3 runs to 15 residues. V shed 6 bases and J 9 bases; nucleotides not matched to a gene: 8. CDR3 loop: CASRGLAGVVGEQFF. CDR3 DNA: TGTGCCAGCAGAGGACTAGCGGGAGTTGTTGGTGAGCAGTTCTTC.

CDR3 region: CASSPGRGRAYEQYF. The CDR3 DNA is TGTGCCAGCTCACCCGGTCGGGGGAGGGCCTACGAGCAGTACTTC. V usage is TRBV18 and J usage is TRBJ2-7, with 7 nucleotides matching TRBD2. This CDR3 region has 15 residues. Germline CDR1 reads KGHSH; CDR2 reads LQKENI. Trimming cost V 3 bases and J 2 bases; bases outside gene matches: 7.

CDR3 residues: CASSQRGGYTDTQYF. The CDR3 region has the DNA TGTGCCAGCAGTCAGAGGGGGGGCTACACAGATACGCAGTATTTT. The rearrangement joins TRBV28 to TRBJ2-3; maybe TRBD2 (7 bases). The V end was cut by 5 bases, the J end by 2 bases, with 14 bases between. In germline, CDR1 is MDHEN, CDR2 SYDVKM. The CDR3 contains 15 residues.

The V gene is TRBV4-1, the J gene TRBJ2-6; D unresolved. The CDR3 contains 15 residues. Trimming removed 4 bases from V and 4 bases from J, with 11 bases in between. In germline, CDR1 is MGHRA, CDR2 YSYEKL. CDR3: CASSPAGTGANVLTF. CDR3 in DNA: TGCGCCAGCAGCCCAGCAGGTACCGGGGCCAACGTCCTGACTTTC.

The rearrangement joins TRBV9 to TRBJ2-3; a possible D gene is TRBD2 (7 bases). Germline V gene data show CDR1 as SGDLS and CDR2 as YYNGEE. The V end was cut by 0 bases, the J end by 4 bases, with 12 bases between. This CDR3 is 15 amino acids long. CDR3 nucleotides: TGTGCCAGCAGCGTAGAGGGGGAGGGGTCAGATACGCAGTATTTT. The encoded protein is CASSVEGEGSDTQYF.

The rearrangement links TRBV28 to TRBJ2-7; D perhaps matches TRBD1 (7 bases). Germline lookup yields CDR1 MDHEN and CDR2 SYDVKM. This CDR3 has 15 amino acids. Between the trimmed V and J ends, which lost 1 base and 2 bases, there was a span of 12 bases. CDR3 in amino acids: CASSLSRGDTYEQYF. Here the CDR3 DNA reads TGTGCCAGCAGTTTATCCAGGGGGGACACCTACGAGCAGTACTTC. The variable domain in full, with the rest retrieved from reference TRBV28 and TRBJ2-7, is DVKVTQSSRYLVKRTGEKVFLECVQDMDHENMFWYRQDPGLGLRLIYFSYDVKMKEKGDIPEGYSVSREKKERFSLILESASTNQTSMYLCASSLSRGDTYEQYFGPGTRLTVT.

The table lists this clone with a few counts. The chain recombines TRBV2 with TRBJ2-3; no firm D call. This CDR3 has 15 residues. Trimming removed 5 bases at V and 2 bases at J, with 14 bases between. Germline V gives CDR1 SNHLY, CDR2 FYNNEI. CDR3 in amino acids: CASSSDWISTDTQYF. The CDR3 bases are TGTGCCAGCAGTTCCGACTGGATATCCACAGATACGCAGTATTTT.

J is TRBJ1-3 and V is TRBV29-1; no clear D gene. The V gene lost 3 bases and the J gene lost 0 bases, with 9 bases spanning the gap. Germline CDR1 is SQVTM and CDR2 is ANQGSEA. This CDR3 has 14 amino acids. The CDR3 reads CSVDVGSSGNTIYF. DNA for the CDR3: TGCAGCGTTGATGTGGGCTCCTCTGGAAACACCATATATTTT.

The table lists this clone with many counts. The chain carries TRBV2 and TRBJ2-7, with TRBD1 matching 8 bases. Germline V gene sequence: CDR1 SNHLY, CDR2 FYNNEI. The CDR3 contains 13 residues. The junction had 7 bases not matched to a gene; V was cut back by 7 bases and J by 5 bases. CDR3 sequence (DNA): TGTGCCAGCACCGGACAGGGCGGCCACGAGCAGTACTTC. Translation: CASTGQGGHEQYF.

The chain couples TRBV6-5 to TRBJ2-7; 7 nucleotides line up with TRBD1. The CDR3 has 14 residues. With V trimmed by 7 bases and J by 3 bases, 9 bases remained unmatched. Germline V CDR1 and CDR2: MNHEY, SVGAGI. The CDR3 nucleotides read TGTGCCAGCATTAACCGGGACAGTGACTACGAGCAGTACTTC. It specifies CASINRDSDYEQYF.

The chain combines TRBV2 with TRBJ2-5, with TRBD1 matching over 8 bases. There are 14 residues in the CDR3. Germline CDR1 is SNHLY and CDR2 is FYNNEI. Trimming cost V 7 bases and J 4 bases; bases outside gene matches: 8. The CDR3 here is CASNAGTGGETQYF. The CDR3 DNA reads as TGTGCCAGCAATGCCGGAACAGGGGGAGAGACCCAGTACTTC.

The chain carries TRBV6-6 and TRBJ2-3; D possibly corresponds to TRBD2 (6 bases). CDR3 size: 13 residues. Trimming took 4 bases from V and 4 from J, leaving 9 bases between them. The germline V gene encodes CDR1 MNHNY and CDR2 SVGAGI (reference sequence). The CDR3: CASSLDYADTQYF. In nucleotides, the CDR3 is TGTGCCAGCAGTTTGGACTACGCAGATACGCAGTATTTT.

This clone was seen a handful of times. The chain employs TRBV7-2 and TRBJ1-6, with TRBD1 identical over 9 bases. Per the germline V gene, CDR1 is SGHTA and CDR2 is FQGNSA. V gave up 5 bases and J gave up 6 bases; unmatched junction bases: 2. This CDR3 comprises 14 residues. The CDR3 sequence: CASSPQGANSPLHF. The CDR3 nucleotides read TGTGCCAGCAGCCCACAGGGGGCTAATTCACCCCTCCACTTT.

The V gene is TRBV18, the J gene TRBJ2-1; possibly TRBD2 for D (6 bases). The CDR3 is 15 amino acids. V shed 4 bases and J shed 7 bases, with 17 bases lying between them. CDR1 KGHSH and CDR2 LQKENI come from the germline V gene. The CDR3, as DNA: TGTGCCAGCTCACAGACTAGTCTCGGAGGAAATGAGCAGTTCTTC. Its protein product is CASSQTSLGGNEQFF.

The rearrangement uses TRBV3-1 (or the pseudogene TRBV3-2) and TRBJ2-1; TRBD1 matches at 11 bases. The J segment lost 15 bases and the V segment lost 4 bases, leaving 5 bases of the junction unmatched. The CDR3 totals 12 residues. The germline V gene encodes CDR1 LGHDT and CDR2 YNNKEL (reference sequence). As DNA, the CDR3 is TGTGCCAGCAGCCTGGGACAGGGGGATCTGTTCTTC. It translates to CASSLGQGDLFF.

The genes are TRBV11-2 and TRBJ1-6, with TRBD1 as a possible D gene (5 bases). V lost 1 base and J lost 8, with 9 bases in between. The CDR3 sequence is 14 residues long. Germline V gene data show CDR1 as SGHAT and CDR2 as FQNNGV. CDR3 sequence: CASSLARDYSPLHF. CDR3 DNA sequence: TGTGCCAGCAGCTTAGCCAGGGACTATTCACCCCTCCACTTT. The variable domain in full, with the rest retrieved from reference TRBV11-2 and TRBJ1-6, is EAGVAQSPRYKIIEKRQSVAFWCNPISGHATLYWYQQILGQGPKLLIQFQNNGVVDDSQLPKDRFSAERLKGVDSTLKIQPAKLEDSAVYLCASSLARDYSPLHFGNGTRLTVT.

This chain links TRBV11-3 with TRBJ2-7; 9 bases are a match to TRBD2. After removal of 5 bases from V and 5 bases from J, the junction contained 10 bases not matched to a gene. From germline, CDR1 is SGHNT and CDR2 YENEEA. The CDR3 covers 15 residues. CDR3 residues: CASSPVASGINEQYF. CDR3 DNA: TGTGCCAGCAGCCCCGTAGCTAGCGGGATAAACGAGCAGTACTTC.

The rearrangement links TRBV30 to TRBJ1-3, with no clear D. V lost 0 bases to trimming and J lost 10 bases, with 7 bases between them. CDR3 size: 11 residues. CDR1 and CDR2 from the germline V gene are GTSNPN and SVGIG (reference sequence). Written as DNA, the CDR3 is TGTGCCTGGAGTGTAGAGCCGACCATATATTTT. It yields the protein CAWSVEPTIYF. Supplemented by reference TRBV30 and TRBJ1-3, the full variable domain reads SQTIHQWPATLVQPVGSPLSLECTVEGTSNPNLYWYRQAAGRGLQLLFYSVGIGQISSEVPQNLSASRPQDRQFILSSKKLLLSDSGFYLCAWSVEPTIYFGEGSWLTVV.

A single count supports this clone. The chain is built from TRBV28 and TRBJ2-3; TRBD2 is a possible D gene (7 bases). Germline CDR1 reads MDHEN; CDR2 reads SYDVKM. The CDR3 loop spans 15 amino acids. Between the trimmed V and J ends, which lost 1 base and 5 bases, there was a span of 13 bases. The CDR3 DNA is TGTGCCAGCAGTTTATCGGGGGGCGTAATAGATACGCAGTATTTT. Its protein is CASSLSGGVIDTQYF.

The rearrangement uses TRBV4-1 and TRBJ1-4, with 9 bases matching TRBD1. CDR3 length equals 16 residues. The ends lost 4 bases at V and 0 bases at J; junction bases unmatched: 3. CDR1 MGHRA and CDR2 YSYEKL come from the germline V gene. CDR3 in amino acids: CASSRDRVATNEKLFF. In nucleotides, the CDR3 is TGCGCCAGCAGCCGGGACAGGGTCGCAACTAATGAAAAACTGTTTTTT.

The rearrangement uses TRBV7-6 and TRBJ2-1; a weak D match, TRBD1 (6 bases). The CDR3 spans 13 residues. The germline gives CDR1 SGHVS, CDR2 FNYEAQ. V was trimmed by 5 bases and J by 6 bases, leaving 11 bases between them. This CDR3 reads CASSTSTGNEQFF. CDR3 in DNA: TGTGCCAGCAGCACATCGACAGGCAATGAGCAGTTCTTC. Supplemented by reference TRBV7-6 and TRBJ2-1, the full variable domain reads GAGVSQSPRYKVTKRGQDVALRCDPISGHVSLYWYRQALGQGPEFLTYFNYEAQQDKSGLPNDRFSAERPEGSISTLTIQRTEQRDSAMYRCASSTSTGNEQFFGPGTRLTVL.

The V gene is TRBV11-2, the J gene TRBJ2-2; D remains unclear. Germline loops: CDR1 SGHAT, CDR2 FQNNGV. The CDR3 contains 14 residues. Trimming pared 5 bases from V and 4 bases from J, leaving 11 bases between. CDR3 loop: CASSAYLSTGELFF. CDR3 nucleotide sequence: TGTGCCAGCAGCGCCTACTTAAGCACCGGGGAGCTGTTTTTT. The variable domain in full, with the rest retrieved from reference TRBV11-2 and TRBJ2-2, is EAGVAQSPRYKIIEKRQSVAFWCNPISGHATLYWYQQILGQGPKLLIQFQNNGVVDDSQLPKDRFSAERLKGVDSTLKIQPAKLEDSAVYLCASSAYLSTGELFFGEGSRLTVL.